The entry below describes one TCR beta chain. Per the original methods: Amplification of reference gene primers was used by the study to estimate nucleated cell counts. Sequenced by immunoSEQ multiplex PCR; TCRdb stores in-frame clones only, minus some. V and J calls plus clone size are reproduced from that table; the DNA served to infer D and trimming. The top ten hold about 12% of the sample, which has roughly 200,000 clones, 70% to 90% seen once. This record comes from a study of blood T cell repertoires in COVID-19. Study summary: COVID-19 samples from acute and convalescent phases originated in the United States, Italy and Spain. T cells, B-cell-depleted T cells, or PBMCs provided the cDNA or gDNA that served as material.

Germline CDR1 and CDR2: MRHNA and SNTAGT. The CDR3 runs to 13 residues. The junction had 4 bases not matched to a gene; V was cut back by 6 bases and J by 6 bases. The V call is TRBV6-4, the J call TRBJ2-1; 8 positions agree with TRBD2. The clonotype comes from a woman under 30 who had recovered from COVID-19. Source material: peripheral blood. As DNA, the CDR3 is TGTGCCAGCAGCCAGCGGGAGACCAATGAGCAGTTCTTC. Translation gives CASSQRETNEQFF.